The 8 T cell receptor beta chains below were found in one sample sequenced in a study of blood T cell repertoires in COVID-19 (TCRdb year 2020). Library preparation was by the immunoSEQ multiplex PCR assay. TCRdb carries this immuneACCESS record with in-frame sequences only. Its versions omit some clonotypes, under half of them owing to an unresolved V gene in the studies checked, with the rest unexplained. This sample comprises some 130,000 clones, 84% of them detected only once. The ten largest clones capture about 2.4% of the sample. Sequenced: PBMCs or T cells enriched from blood (not recorded which). Source of these receptors: a man between 40 and 49 years old with acute COVID-19.

The chain employs TRBV6-5 and TRBJ1-6; perhaps TRBD1 as D (5 bases). Per the germline V gene, CDR1 is MNHEY and CDR2 is SVGAGI. The CDR3 covers 15 residues. Trimming cost V 0 bases and J 13 bases, with 16 bases left between them. CDR3 DNA sequence: TGTGCCAGCAGTTACTCTTGGGTGGGGGGTTTCCCCCTCCACTTT. Protein product: CASSYSWVGGFPLHF.

Concerning this clone itself: Other DNA sequences in the sample encode the same CDR3. The chain carries TRBV18 and TRBJ1-1; 12 bases map to TRBD1. Germline loops: CDR1 KGHSH, CDR2 LQKENI. V lost 4 bases to trimming and J lost 1 base; unmatched junction nucleotides: 4. The CDR3 is made up of 16 amino acids. CDR3 residues: CASSRGQGAGNTEAFF. CDR3 in DNA: TGTGCCAGCTCACGGGGACAGGGGGCAGGGAACACTGAAGCTTTCTTT.

This clone was counted once. V is TRBV6-5 and J is TRBJ1-2, with 7 bases lining up with TRBD1. The junction had 5 bases not matched to a gene; V was cut back by 2 bases and J by 5 bases. Germline assignment: CDR1 MNHEY and CDR2 SVGAGI. This CDR3 comprises 14 residues. As DNA, the CDR3 is TGTGCCAGCAGTTACGGCCCACAGGGGTATGGCTACACCTTC. It specifies CASSYGPQGYGYTF.

This CDR3 reads CASTPIGVAGYGYTF. Written as DNA, the CDR3 is TGTGCCAGTACCCCCATCGGAGTCGCGGGCTATGGCTACACCTTC. The chain combines TRBV19 with TRBJ1-2, with unresolved D. The V end lost 7 bases, the J end lost 4 bases, and 19 bases lay between the germline ends. The germline V gene encodes CDR1 LNHDA and CDR2 SQIVND (reference sequence). The CDR3 sequence is 15 residues long.

CDR3: CSVVSGAYNEQFF. CDR3 sequence (DNA): TGCAGCGTAGTTAGCGGGGCCTACAATGAGCAGTTCTTC. The chain combines TRBV29-1 with TRBJ2-1, with 8 bases that match TRBD2. The germline V gene encodes CDR1 SQVTM and CDR2 ANQGSEA. The CDR3 length is 13 residues. The junction had 3 bases not matched to a gene; V was cut back by 6 bases and J by 2 bases.

The table lists this clone with a count of one. V is TRBV7-9 and J is TRBJ1-5, with 8 positions matching TRBD1. The ends lost 4 bases at V and 5 bases at J; junction bases unmatched: 4. This CDR3 is 14 amino acids long. In germline, CDR1 is SEHNR, CDR2 FQNEAQ (reference sequence). This CDR3 reads CASSSGQGDQPQHF. The CDR3 nucleotides are TGTGCCAGCAGCTCCGGACAGGGAGATCAGCCCCAGCATTTT.

J is TRBJ2-1 and V is TRBV7-2; TRBD2 agrees at 7 bases. The junction had 5 bases not matched to a gene; V was cut back by 4 bases and J by 2 bases. The germline gives CDR1 SGHTA, CDR2 FQGNSA. CDR3 length: 15 residues. The chain's CDR3 is CASSSSSGPYNEQFF. The CDR3, as DNA: TGTGCCAGCAGCTCTTCTAGCGGACCCTACAATGAGCAGTTCTTC.

This chain connects TRBV2 to TRBJ2-3, with a tentative D call TRBD1 (6 bases). Trimming cost V 2 bases and J 2 bases, with 11 bases left between them. From germline, CDR1 is SNHLY and CDR2 FYNNEI. This CDR3 is built from 15 residues. The DNA of the CDR3 is TGTGCCAGCAGTGAACAGGGGACCTTCACAGATACGCAGTATTTT. As protein: CASSEQGTFTDTQYF.